This record concerns one TCR beta chain sequence. Its antigen remains unidentified. The data are from a study of Tregs in tolerant kidney transplant recipients. This table comes from immunoSEQ multiplex PCR, and its TCRdb copy is limited to in-frame clones, with some not included. The sample includes 35,000 to 50,000 clones, less than 97% of them seen just once. Germline V CDR1 and CDR2: MGHRA, YSYEKL. The V end lost 4 bases, the J end lost 0 bases, and 10 bases lay between the germline ends. The CDR3 has 16 residues. This TCR came from a human donor in good health. The sample comprised Tregs from blood cultured with allogeneic cells. This rearrangement joins TRBV4-1 to TRBJ1-6, with a possible D match to TRBD1 (6 bases). CDR3 protein: CASSRTESSYNSPLHF. The CDR3 nucleotides read TGCGCCAGCAGCCGGACAGAGAGCTCCTATAATTCACCCCTCCACTTT.